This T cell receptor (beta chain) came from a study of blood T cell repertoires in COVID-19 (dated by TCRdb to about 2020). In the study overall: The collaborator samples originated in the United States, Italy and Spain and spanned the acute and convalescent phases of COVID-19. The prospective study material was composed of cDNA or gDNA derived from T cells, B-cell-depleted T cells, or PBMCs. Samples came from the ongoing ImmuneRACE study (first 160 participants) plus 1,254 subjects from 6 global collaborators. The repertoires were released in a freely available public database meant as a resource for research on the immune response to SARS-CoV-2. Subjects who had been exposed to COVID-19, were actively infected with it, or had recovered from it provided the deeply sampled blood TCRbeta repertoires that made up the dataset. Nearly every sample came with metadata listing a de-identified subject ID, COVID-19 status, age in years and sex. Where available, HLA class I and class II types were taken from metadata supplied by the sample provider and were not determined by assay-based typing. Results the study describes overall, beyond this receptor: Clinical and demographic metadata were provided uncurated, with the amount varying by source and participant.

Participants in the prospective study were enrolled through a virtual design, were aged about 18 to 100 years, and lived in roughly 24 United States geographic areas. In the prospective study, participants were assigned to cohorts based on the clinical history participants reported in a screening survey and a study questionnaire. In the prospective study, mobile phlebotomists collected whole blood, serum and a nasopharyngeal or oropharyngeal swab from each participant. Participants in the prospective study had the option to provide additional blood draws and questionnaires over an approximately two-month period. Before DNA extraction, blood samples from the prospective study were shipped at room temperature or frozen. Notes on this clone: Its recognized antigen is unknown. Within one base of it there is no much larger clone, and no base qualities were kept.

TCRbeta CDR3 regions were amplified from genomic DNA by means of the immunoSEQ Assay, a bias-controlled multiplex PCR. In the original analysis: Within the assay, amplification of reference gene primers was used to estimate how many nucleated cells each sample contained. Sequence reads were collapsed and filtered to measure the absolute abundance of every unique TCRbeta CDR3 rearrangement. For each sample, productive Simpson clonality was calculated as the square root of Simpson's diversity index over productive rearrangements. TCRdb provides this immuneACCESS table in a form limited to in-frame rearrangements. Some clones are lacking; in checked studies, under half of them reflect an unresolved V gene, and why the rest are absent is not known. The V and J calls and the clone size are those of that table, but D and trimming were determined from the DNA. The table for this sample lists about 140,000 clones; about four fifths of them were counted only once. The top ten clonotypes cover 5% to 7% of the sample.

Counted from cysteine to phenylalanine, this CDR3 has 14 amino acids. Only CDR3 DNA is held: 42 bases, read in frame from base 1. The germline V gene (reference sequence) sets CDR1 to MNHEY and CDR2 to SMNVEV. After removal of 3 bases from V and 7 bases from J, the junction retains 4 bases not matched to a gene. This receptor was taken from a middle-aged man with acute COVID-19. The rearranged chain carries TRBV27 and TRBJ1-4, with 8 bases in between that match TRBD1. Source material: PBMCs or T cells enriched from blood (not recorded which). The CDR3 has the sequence CASSFSTGGEKLFF. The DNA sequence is TGTGCCAGCAGTTTCAGTACAGGGGGTGAAAAACTGTTTTTT.